This T cell receptor (beta chain) is from a study of blood T cell repertoires in COVID-19. Study information: Material from acute and convalescent COVID-19 was sourced from the United States, Italy and Spain.

In the authors' methods: Researchers report that nucleated cell counts were estimated from reference gene primer amplification. TCRdb keeps only in-frame clones here, not all; method: immunoSEQ multiplex PCR. Clonal size and the V and J genes are those of that table, whereas D and trimming came from the DNA. The sample lists about 480,000 clones; approximately 92% were seen once. Sequenced input: peripheral blood. The receptor was derived from a man between 18 and 35 years old with COVID-19, enrolled during active disease.

The CDR3 DNA reads TGTGCCAGCAGAAATAGCGGGGGGGCTGAGACCCAGTACTTC. Its translation: CASRNSGGAETQYF. The gene calls are TRBV2 and TRBJ2-5, with TRBD2 matching 11 bases. V shed 6 bases, J shed 5 bases, and the junction held 5 bases outside the gene matches. The germline CDR1 and CDR2 sequences are SNHLY and FYNNEI. CDR3 size: 14 residues. The full variable domain, its missing parts supplied by reference TRBV2 and TRBJ2-5, is EPEVTQTPSHQVTQMGQEVILRCVPISNHLYFYWYRQILGQKVEFLVSFYNNEISEKSEIFDDQFSVERPDGSNFTLKIRSTKLEDSAMYFCASRNSGGAETQYFGPGTRLLVL.